These T cell receptor beta chains were read from a single sample in a study of T cells in Graves' hyperthyroidism and ophthalmopathy. From the multiplex PCR reads, TCRdb called clonotypes with MiXCR, one entry per CDR3 protein. This sample has hundreds of thousands of distinct CDR3 sequences; less than 45% occur once, and the top ten carry less than 9.5%. Sequences were obtained from peripheral blood or thyroid tissue (not recorded which). The receptor set was obtained from an adult man with Graves' disease, either hyperthyroidism or ophthalmopathy (not recorded which). The CDR3 runs from the conserved cysteine through the conserved F or W. A D gene is named only where the DNA matches it firmly. Some rows mark clone size as missing; the rest say once, few, many or name a class of expanded clone.

v_gene: TRBV7-8; d_gene: TRBD1; abundance: -; j_gene: TRBJ2-7; CDR3nt: TGTGCCAGCAGCCAAGGGTCCCAGGGGGCCGCCTACGAGCAGTACTTC; CDR3aa: CASSQGSQGAAYEQYF
v_gene: TRBV15; d_gene: -; abundance: -; j_gene: TRBJ1-4; CDR3nt: TGTGCCACCAGCGGAAAGACGGCGGCAACTAGTGAAAAACTGTTCTTT; CDR3aa: CATSGKTAATSEKLFF
v_gene: TRBV2; d_gene: -; abundance: -; j_gene: TRBJ1-5; CDR3nt: TGTGCCGAGACAGGCAGTAGCAATCAGCCCCAGCATTTT; CDR3aa: CAETGSSNQPQHF
v_gene: TRBV20-1; d_gene: -; abundance: few; j_gene: TRBJ2-7; CDR3nt: TGCAGTGCTAGCGAGGGGGTCGGCTACGAGCAGTACTTC; CDR3aa: CSASEGVGYEQYF
v_gene: TRBV2; d_gene: -; abundance: -; j_gene: TRBJ1-2; CDR3nt: TGTGCCAGCAGCACGGGGGGGGATCCTCTAATTAACTATGGCTACACCTTC; CDR3aa: CASSTGGDPLINYGYTF
v_gene: TRBV7-2; d_gene: -; abundance: few; j_gene: TRBJ1-5; CDR3nt: TGTGCCAGCAGCCAAGAATGGGGGGGAGGGCAGCCCCAGCATTTT; CDR3aa: CASSQEWGGGQPQHF
v_gene: TRBV2; d_gene: -; abundance: many; j_gene: TRBJ1-1; CDR3nt: TGTGCCAGCAGTGAAGCGCGGGGCAGGAACACTGAAGCTTTCTTT; CDR3aa: CASSEARGRNTEAFF
v_gene: TRBV19; d_gene: TRBD1; abundance: many; j_gene: TRBJ1-5; CDR3nt: TGTGCCAGTAGTCCCTTAGACAGGGCTAATCAGCCCCAGCATTTT; CDR3aa: CASSPLDRANQPQHF
v_gene: TRBV14; d_gene: TRBD1; abundance: -; j_gene: TRBJ2-5; CDR3nt: TGTGCCAGCAGCGAATACAGGGGGCTATACGAGACCCAGTACTTC; CDR3aa: CASSEYRGLYETQYF
v_gene: TRBV15; d_gene: TRBD2; abundance: -; j_gene: TRBJ2-7; CDR3nt: TGTGCCACCAGCAGATTCACCGGGACTAGCGGGGACTACGAGCAGTACTTC; CDR3aa: CATSRFTGTSGDYEQYF
v_gene: TRBV2; d_gene: -; abundance: many; j_gene: TRBJ1-1; CDR3nt: TGTGCCAGCAGTGAGGTTTTTACTGAAGCTTTCTTT; CDR3aa: CASSEVFTEAFF
v_gene: TRBV19; d_gene: -; abundance: few; j_gene: TRBJ1-5; CDR3nt: TGTGCCTGGAGTGTATCGGCAGGAGGCCATCAGCCCCAGCATTTT; CDR3aa: CAWSVSAGGHQPQHF
v_gene: TRBV5-4; d_gene: -; abundance: -; j_gene: TRBJ1-4; CDR3nt: TGTGCCCGCCGCCGCGGCTTAAGGGGTTTAGTTCAACTGCTTTTT; CDR3aa: CARRRGLRGLVQLLF
v_gene: TRBV7-9; d_gene: TRBD1; abundance: -; j_gene: TRBJ1-2; CDR3nt: TGTGCCAGCAGCTTCGGGACAGACATCTATGGCTACACCTTC; CDR3aa: CASSFGTDIYGYTF
v_gene: TRBV6-6; d_gene: -; abundance: few; j_gene: TRBJ1-2; CDR3nt: TGTGCCAGCAGTTCCCGAGACAGGACAACACCGGAGTATGGCTACACCTTC; CDR3aa: CASSSRDRTTPEYGYTF
v_gene: TRBV7-2; d_gene: TRBD1; abundance: -; j_gene: TRBJ2-2; CDR3nt: TGTGCCAGCAGCTCGGGACAGGGGTGGCTTGGGGAGCTGTTTTTT; CDR3aa: CASSSGQGWLGELFF
v_gene: TRBV2; d_gene: -; abundance: many; j_gene: TRBJ1-4; CDR3nt: TGTGCCAGCAGTGAGGGCCAGGGGCAAATCGAAAAACTGTTTTTT; CDR3aa: CASSEGQGQIEKLFF
v_gene: TRBV29-1; d_gene: -; abundance: -; j_gene: TRBJ2-5; CDR3nt: TGCAGCGTATTGGGACCCGGGGGCGTCTCGGGAGAGACCCAGTACTTC; CDR3aa: CSVLGPGGVSGETQYF
v_gene: TRBV25-1; d_gene: TRBD2; abundance: -; j_gene: TRBJ2-7; CDR3nt: TGTGCCAGCAGTTTATTCGGCCTAGCGGGAGCCAACGAGCAGTACTTC; CDR3aa: CASSLFGLAGANEQYF
v_gene: TRBV24-1; d_gene: -; abundance: many; j_gene: TRBJ2-6; CDR3nt: TGTGCCACCAGTGACCCAGGTCCCGCTGGGGCCAACGTCCTGACTTTC; CDR3aa: CATSDPGPAGANVLTF
v_gene: TRBV10-1; d_gene: -; abundance: -; j_gene: TRBJ2-3; CDR3nt: TGCGCCAGCAGTGAAGGTGATACGCAGTATTTT; CDR3aa: CASSEGDTQYF
v_gene: TRBV7-6; d_gene: -; abundance: -; j_gene: TRBJ1-2; CDR3nt: TGTGCCAGCAGCTTAGATGGGACAATGACAGACACTAACTATGGCTACACCTTC; CDR3aa: CASSLDGTMTDTNYGYTF
v_gene: TRBV10-3; d_gene: -; abundance: -; j_gene: TRBJ1-2; CDR3nt: TGTGCCAGCAGTAGTCACAGGGTGGCGTGGGGAATCGGTGGCTACACCTTC; CDR3aa: CASSSHRVAWGIGGYTF
v_gene: TRBV10-3; d_gene: -; abundance: -; j_gene: TRBJ2-5; CDR3nt: TGTGCCATCAGCCCGGACCCCCGGGCGGAGACCCAGTACTTC; CDR3aa: CAISPDPRAETQYF
v_gene: TRBV9; d_gene: -; abundance: -; j_gene: TRBJ1-2; CDR3nt: TGTGCTAGAGATGCTGACTCGACCCAAAGTCCCTATGGCTACACCTTC; CDR3aa: CARDADSTQSPYGYTF
v_gene: TRBV11-1; d_gene: -; abundance: -; j_gene: TRBJ1-6; CDR3nt: TGTGCCAGCAGCCGGGACGGTCGCTCCTATAATTCACCCCTCCACTTT; CDR3aa: CASSRDGRSYNSPLHF
v_gene: TRBV7-2; d_gene: TRBD1; abundance: many; j_gene: TRBJ1-2; CDR3nt: TGTGCCAGCACCTACGACAGGGCTCGAGGCTACACCTTC; CDR3aa: CASTYDRARGYTF
v_gene: TRBV10-2; d_gene: TRBD2; abundance: few; j_gene: TRBJ2-7; CDR3nt: TGTGCCAGCAGTTTATCGCGGGGGACCTACGAGCAGTACTTC; CDR3aa: CASSLSRGTYEQYF
v_gene: TRBV25-1; d_gene: -; abundance: -; j_gene: TRBJ2-5; CDR3nt: TGTGCCAGCAGTGACTCGGCGGGCCAGACCCAGTACTTC; CDR3aa: CASSDSAGQTQYF
v_gene: TRBV12-3/TRBV12-4; d_gene: TRBD1; abundance: -; j_gene: TRBJ1-1; CDR3nt: TGTGCCAGCAGGGCGGGACAGGGCTTGAACACTGAAGCTTTCTTT; CDR3aa: CASRAGQGLNTEAFF
v_gene: TRBV19; d_gene: -; abundance: -; j_gene: TRBJ1-5; CDR3nt: TGTGCCAGTAGTATAGTCAACAGACCTAGCAATCAGCCCCAGCATTTT; CDR3aa: CASSIVNRPSNQPQHF
v_gene: TRBV2; d_gene: -; abundance: -; j_gene: TRBJ2-2; CDR3nt: TGTGCCAGCAGTGGAACCACAGGGGAGCTGTTTTTT; CDR3aa: CASSGTTGELFF
v_gene: TRBV7-3; d_gene: TRBD1; abundance: many; j_gene: TRBJ1-6; CDR3nt: TGTGCCAGCAGCCCGGGACAGGAGATTAATTCACCCCTCCACTTT; CDR3aa: CASSPGQEINSPLHF
v_gene: TRBV19; d_gene: -; abundance: -; j_gene: TRBJ2-7; CDR3nt: TGTGCCAGTAGTCAAGGACTTCTCTACGAGCAGTACTTC; CDR3aa: CASSQGLLYEQYF
v_gene: TRBV29-1; d_gene: TRBD1; abundance: -; j_gene: TRBJ1-4; CDR3nt: TGCAGCTTGGACAGGGTGATCGGAAAACTGTTTTTT; CDR3aa: CSLDRVIGKLFF
v_gene: TRBV10-3; d_gene: -; abundance: many; j_gene: TRBJ2-6; CDR3nt: TGTGCCAGCCGAAGGACCGGGGCCAACGTCCTGACTTTC; CDR3aa: CASRRTGANVLTF
v_gene: TRBV25-1; d_gene: -; abundance: few; j_gene: TRBJ2-5; CDR3nt: TGTGCCAGCCCTATGGGACGGGAGACCCAGTACTTC; CDR3aa: CASPMGRETQYF
v_gene: TRBV6-5; d_gene: -; abundance: many; j_gene: TRBJ1-5; CDR3nt: TGTGCCAGCAGTTCCGACAGGAACAATCAGCCCCAGCATTTT; CDR3aa: CASSSDRNNQPQHF
v_gene: TRBV29-1; d_gene: -; abundance: -; j_gene: TRBJ2-5; CDR3nt: TGCAGCGCCACGACGGGAGCGGGAGAGACCCAGTACTTC; CDR3aa: CSATTGAGETQYF
v_gene: TRBV24-1; d_gene: -; abundance: many; j_gene: TRBJ1-2; CDR3nt: TGTGCCACCAGTGATCAGTATACCGAAAACTATGGCTACACCTTC; CDR3aa: CATSDQYTENYGYTF
v_gene: TRBV7-9; d_gene: TRBD1; abundance: -; j_gene: TRBJ1-2; CDR3nt: TGTGCCAGCAGCCAAGCCCACAGGGGAATCTATGGCTACACCTTC; CDR3aa: CASSQAHRGIYGYTF
v_gene: TRBV19; d_gene: TRBD1; abundance: many; j_gene: TRBJ1-2; CDR3nt: TGTGCCAGTACCCCGGGACAGAGCTATGGCTACATCTTC; CDR3aa: CASTPGQSYGYIF
v_gene: TRBV19; d_gene: -; abundance: once; j_gene: TRBJ2-2; CDR3nt: TGTGCCAGTTGCCAGGGGATAAACCACGGAACCGGGGAGCTGTTTTTT; CDR3aa: CASCQGINHGTGELFF
v_gene: TRBV7-9; d_gene: -; abundance: many; j_gene: TRBJ1-5; CDR3nt: TGTGCCAGCAGCTTAGTTCCATCGGGTCCCCAGCATTTT; CDR3aa: CASSLVPSGPQHF
v_gene: TRBV2; d_gene: -; abundance: few; j_gene: TRBJ1-5; CDR3nt: TGTGCCAGCAGTGCTAACACGGAGCCCCAGCATTTT; CDR3aa: CASSANTEPQHF
v_gene: TRBV19; d_gene: -; abundance: -; j_gene: TRBJ1-5; CDR3nt: TGTGCCAGTATGCAAAAGCTTACTCAGCCCCAGCATTTT; CDR3aa: CASMQKLTQPQHF
v_gene: TRBV25-1; d_gene: -; abundance: -; j_gene: TRBJ2-1; CDR3nt: TGTGCCAGCACCCCCGGGGCTTGGGGTCATGAGCAGTTCTTC; CDR3aa: CASTPGAWGHEQFF
v_gene: TRBV10-3; d_gene: -; abundance: few; j_gene: TRBJ1-2; CDR3nt: TGTGCCATCAGTGAGTCGGTCAGGGGCTATGGCTACACCTTC; CDR3aa: CAISESVRGYGYTF
v_gene: TRBV12-3/TRBV12-4; d_gene: TRBD2; abundance: -; j_gene: TRBJ2-5; CDR3nt: TGTGCCAGCAGTCGGACTAGCGGGACCGGAGAGACCCAGTACTTC; CDR3aa: CASSRTSGTGETQYF
v_gene: TRBV2; d_gene: TRBD2; abundance: -; j_gene: TRBJ2-7; CDR3nt: TGTGCCAGCGGCGCGGGGGGCCGCCCTCACGAGCAGTACTTC; CDR3aa: CASGAGGRPHEQYF
v_gene: TRBV12-3/TRBV12-4; d_gene: -; abundance: -; j_gene: TRBJ1-5; CDR3nt: TGTGCCAGCAGTTTCAGAGCCAGCAACCGTCAGCCCCAGCATTTT; CDR3aa: CASSFRASNRQPQHF
v_gene: TRBV12-3/TRBV12-4; d_gene: -; abundance: few; j_gene: TRBJ1-2; CDR3nt: TGTGCCAGCAGCCATTCCCAGGGATCCCCTAGGGGCTACACCTTC; CDR3aa: CASSHSQGSPRGYTF
v_gene: TRBV9; d_gene: TRBD1; abundance: -; j_gene: TRBJ1-2; CDR3nt: TGTGCCAGCAGCCGACAGGGGTCTGGCTACACCTTC; CDR3aa: CASSRQGSGYTF
v_gene: TRBV7-2; d_gene: TRBD1; abundance: -; j_gene: TRBJ1-1; CDR3nt: TGTGCCAGCTCACGGACAGGGGGCGCGAGTAACACTGAAGCTTTCTTT; CDR3aa: CASSRTGGASNTEAFF
v_gene: TRBV11-2; d_gene: -; abundance: few; j_gene: TRBJ1-1; CDR3nt: TGTGCCAGCAGCTTCGTAGATAACACTGAAGCTTTCTTT; CDR3aa: CASSFVDNTEAFF
v_gene: TRBV29-1; d_gene: TRBD2; abundance: -; j_gene: TRBJ2-3; CDR3nt: TGCAGCGTTGATCAGCGGGAAAAGAATACAGATACGCAGTATTTT; CDR3aa: CSVDQREKNTDTQYF
v_gene: TRBV9; d_gene: TRBD2; abundance: -; j_gene: TRBJ2-7; CDR3nt: TGTGCCGGCAGCCGGGGACTAAGCTACGAGCAGTACTTC; CDR3aa: CAGSRGLSYEQYF
v_gene: TRBV25-1; d_gene: -; abundance: -; j_gene: TRBJ2-3; CDR3nt: TGTGCCAGCAGTGAAGGTCTAGGACCCACAGATACGCAGTATTTT; CDR3aa: CASSEGLGPTDTQYF
v_gene: TRBV7-2; d_gene: -; abundance: -; j_gene: TRBJ2-7; CDR3nt: TGTGCCAGCAGCTTTGGCAGGGAAAACGAGCAGTACTTC; CDR3aa: CASSFGRENEQYF